This T cell receptor beta chain was obtained from a study of OX40 agonist ivuxolimab in advanced cancers. The data were produced by immunoSEQ multiplex PCR, yet TCRdb's version contains in-frame clones alone and is incomplete. The repertoire holds 50,000 to 65,000 clones, with around 81% as singletons. V was pared by 5 bases and J by 4 bases, with 9 bases between. The CDR3 is 12 residues long. CDR1 and CDR2 from the germline V gene are SEHNR and FQNEAQ (reference sequence). V gene TRBV7-9 combines with J gene TRBJ2-7; D remains unclear. The input for sequencing was CD4+ or CD8+ T cells sorted from blood, taken in a trial of the OX40 agonist ivuxolimab. The receptor was isolated from an adult with an advanced solid tumor such as melanoma, head and neck, liver or kidney cancer. Here the CDR3 DNA reads TGTGCCAGCAGCCCGAGTAGTTACGAGCAGTACTTC. It is translated as CASSPSSYEQYF.